This T cell receptor beta chain was found in a study of CD8+CD57+ T cells in acquired aplastic anemia. Across the study: Mean yield of DNA from sorted CD4+ and CD8+ cells was roughly 3.1 ug.

Profiling of TCR beta VDJ combinations and CDR3 sequences used genomic DNA as template. TCRdb recomputed calls from the reads with MiXCR, one row per CDR3 protein. The sample records roughly 240,000 distinct CDR3 sequences, 45% to 50% being singletons. Only patients with CD8+CD57+ cell expansion on flow cytometry were chosen for sequencing. As a group, the patients uniformly had severe acquired aplastic anemia. This clonotype was seen once. Its antigen remains unidentified. The CDR3 carries no conserved terminal phenylalanine or tryptophan, so it likely arises from a read error. Study outcomes and limitations: There were around 28 CD8+ CDR3 sequences that occurred in both patients and controls.

The TCR originated in a human donor with aplastic anemia. The sequenced sample consisted of sorted CD4+, CD8+, or CD8+CD57+ T cells (not recorded which) from PBMCs.

This CDR3 is CSARPGLQGTSEQYL. In DNA form, the CDR3 reads TGCAGCGCTCGACCGGGACTCCAAGGAACATCCGAGCAGTACCTC. The gene calls are TRBV29-1 and TRBJ2-7, with a tentative D call TRBD2 (6 bases). The V end was cut by 7 bases, the J end by 6 bases, with 25 bases between. The CDR3 has 15 amino acids. The germline CDR1 and CDR2 sequences are SQVTM and ANQGSEA.